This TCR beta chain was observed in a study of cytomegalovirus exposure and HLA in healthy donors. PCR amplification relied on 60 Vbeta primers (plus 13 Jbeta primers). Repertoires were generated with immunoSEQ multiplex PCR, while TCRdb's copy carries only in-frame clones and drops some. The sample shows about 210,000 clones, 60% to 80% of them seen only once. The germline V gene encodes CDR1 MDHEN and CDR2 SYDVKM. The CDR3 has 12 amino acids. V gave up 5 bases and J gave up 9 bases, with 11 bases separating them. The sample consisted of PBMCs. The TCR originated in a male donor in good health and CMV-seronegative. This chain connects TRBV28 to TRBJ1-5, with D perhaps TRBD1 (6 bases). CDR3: CASSGTGLPQHF. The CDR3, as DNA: TGTGCCAGCAGTGGAACAGGGTTGCCCCAGCATTTT.